These 9 T cell receptor beta chains share one sample of origin, sequenced in a study of T cells after yellow fever vaccination (dated by TCRdb to the late 2010s). This specimen's treatment or condition label, interpreted: live attenuated yellow fever vaccine strain. The library relied on 5' RACE. Sequencing was performed on an Illumina HiSeq 2500. Through fastp at Q25 and MiXCR, TCRdb rebuilt clones from the public reads, retaining in-frame beta chains. Rows with one shared CDR3 protein collapse into an entry with the most common genes and DNA. Within this sample are 200,000 to 250,000 distinct CDR3 sequences, with 6.5% to 8.5% of them counted one time only. The ten largest clones represent approximately 0.85% of the sample. Sample: CD4+ T cells sorted from PBMCs, taken 15 days after the yellow fever booster vaccination. The receptors here all came from a man younger than 40 who received the YFV17D yellow fever vaccine.

The chain is built from TRBV10-3 and TRBJ2-2; D could derive from TRBD1 or TRBD2 (5 bases each). Looked up from germline, CDR1 is ENHRY and CDR2 is SYGVKD. Trimming pared 7 bases from V and 4 bases from J, leaving 10 bases between. The CDR3 sequence is 13 residues long. CDR3 in amino acids: CAITRDLTGELFF. The CDR3 coding sequence is TGTGCCATCACCCGGGACCTCACCGGGGAGCTGTTTTTT.

This clonotype was counted at least ten times. The chain uses TRBV20-1 and TRBJ2-7; D is uncertain. CDR1 is DFQATT and CDR2 is SNEGSKA in the germline V gene (reference sequence). V was clipped by 4 bases and J by 5 bases, with 9 bases between them. The CDR3 has 11 residues. The DNA of the CDR3 is TGCAGTGCTACGCAAGGAGACGAGCAGTACTTC. It codes for CSATQGDEQYF.

This clonotype was observed at least ten times. The V call is TRBV6-1, the J call TRBJ1-5; the match to TRBD1 covers 7 bases. The CDR3 is 14 residues long. The V gene's germline CDR1 is MNHNS and CDR2 SASEGT. The J segment lost 5 bases and the V segment lost 6 bases, leaving 7 bases of the junction unmatched. CDR3 amino acids: CASRRQGNHQPQHF. Written as DNA, the CDR3 is TGTGCCAGCAGGCGACAGGGAAATCATCAGCCCCAGCATTTT.

This clonotype has at least ten counts. The genes are TRBV29-1 and TRBJ2-1, with a tentative D call TRBD1 (6 bases). Trimming pared 6 bases from V and 10 bases from J, leaving 13 bases between. This CDR3 contains 11 residues. The germline CDR1 and CDR2 sequences are SQVTM and ANQGSEA. The chain's CDR3 is CSVVGQIEQFF. CDR3 coding DNA: TGCAGCGTAGTCGGACAGATAGAGCAGTTCTTC.

The sample holds many counts of this clonotype. This sequence joins TRBV18 and TRBJ2-2; the D is unclear. V was clipped by 8 bases and J by 8 bases, with 18 bases between them. The germline V gene encodes CDR1 KGHSH and CDR2 LQKENI. The CDR3 length is 14 residues. The CDR3 spells CASAPQRSAGELFF. CDR3 DNA sequence: TGTGCCAGCGCGCCCCAAAGATCTGCTGGGGAGCTGTTTTTT.

This clonotype was seen repeatedly, ten times or more. This rearrangement joins TRBV20-1 to TRBJ2-5; the match to TRBD2 covers 11 bases. The V segment lost 5 bases and the J segment 8 bases; nucleotides outside the gene matches: 7. CDR3 length equals 13 residues. Germline values: CDR1 DFQATT, CDR2 SNEGSKA (reference sequence). The CDR3 DNA sequence: TGCAGTGCTCCCGGGACTAGCGGTCAAACCCAGTACTTC. Residues: CSAPGTSGQTQYF.

This clonotype was found many times. This chain joins TRBV29-1 and TRBJ2-7; TRBD1 might be the D (5 bases). CDR1 and CDR2 (germline): SQVTM, ANQGSEA. Between the trimmed V and J ends, which lost 2 bases and 1 base, there was a span of 9 bases. This CDR3 comprises 13 residues. The CDR3: CSVEYQGSYEQYF. The CDR3 DNA reads TGCAGCGTTGAATACCAGGGTTCCTACGAGCAGTACTTC.

In DNA, the CDR3 is TGTGCCAGCAGTTTGGGTCCCCTGGGCGAGCAGTACTTC. This encodes CASSLGPLGEQYF. This chain uses TRBV12-3 or TRBV12-4 with TRBJ2-7, with no clear D. The CDR3 extends over 13 amino acids. Between the trimmed V and J ends, which lost 3 bases and 6 bases, there was a span of 12 bases.

The chain's CDR3 is CASSLLDRANTEAFF. DNA of the CDR3: TGTGCCAGCAGCCTCCTGGACAGGGCGAACACTGAAGCTTTCTTT. V gene TRBV11-2 combines with J gene TRBJ1-1, with 8 bases that match TRBD1. Per germline, CDR1 SGHAT and CDR2 FQNNGV. This CDR3 spans 15 amino acids. The V gene end was trimmed by 5 bases and the J gene end by 1 base; junction bases not matched to a gene: 6.